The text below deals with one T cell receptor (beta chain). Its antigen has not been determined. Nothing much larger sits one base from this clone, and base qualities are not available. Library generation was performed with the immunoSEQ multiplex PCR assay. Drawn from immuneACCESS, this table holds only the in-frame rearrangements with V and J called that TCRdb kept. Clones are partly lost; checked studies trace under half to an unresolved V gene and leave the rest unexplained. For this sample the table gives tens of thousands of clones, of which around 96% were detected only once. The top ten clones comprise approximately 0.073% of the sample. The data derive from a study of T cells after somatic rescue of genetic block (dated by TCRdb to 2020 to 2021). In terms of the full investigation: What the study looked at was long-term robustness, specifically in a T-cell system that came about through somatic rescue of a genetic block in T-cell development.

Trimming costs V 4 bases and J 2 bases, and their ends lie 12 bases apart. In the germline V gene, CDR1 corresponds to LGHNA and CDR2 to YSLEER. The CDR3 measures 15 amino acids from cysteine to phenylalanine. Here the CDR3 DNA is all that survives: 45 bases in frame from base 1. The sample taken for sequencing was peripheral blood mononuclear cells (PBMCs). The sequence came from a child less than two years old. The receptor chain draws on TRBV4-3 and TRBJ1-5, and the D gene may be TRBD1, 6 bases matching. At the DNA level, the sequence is TGCGCCAGCAGCCTCGACAGGTTCGGCAATCAGCCCCAGCATTTT. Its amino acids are CASSLDRFGNQPQHF.